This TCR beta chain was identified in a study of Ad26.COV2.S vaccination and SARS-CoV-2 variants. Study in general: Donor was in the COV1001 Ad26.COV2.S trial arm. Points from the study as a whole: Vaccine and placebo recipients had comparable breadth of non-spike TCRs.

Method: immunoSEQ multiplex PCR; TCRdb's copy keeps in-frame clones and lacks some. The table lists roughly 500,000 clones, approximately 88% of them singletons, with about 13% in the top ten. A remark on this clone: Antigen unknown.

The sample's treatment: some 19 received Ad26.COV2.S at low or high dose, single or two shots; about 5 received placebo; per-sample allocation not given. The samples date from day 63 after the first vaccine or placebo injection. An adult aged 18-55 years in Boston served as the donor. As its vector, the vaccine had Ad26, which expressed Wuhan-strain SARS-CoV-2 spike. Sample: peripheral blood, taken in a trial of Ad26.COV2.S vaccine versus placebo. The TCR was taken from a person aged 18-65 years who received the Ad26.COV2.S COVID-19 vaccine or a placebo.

The CDR3 DNA follows: TGTGCCAGCAGTCAGGTACGCGAGCAGTACTTC. This translates into CASSQVREQYF. The genes are TRBV6-2 or TRBV6-3 and TRBJ2-7, with D hard to call. The germline V gene encodes CDR1 MNHEY and CDR2 SVGEGT. CDR3 size: 11 residues. Trimming shortened V by 5 bases and J by 6 bases, and 8 bases separated the two germline ends.